Each of the 12 T cell receptor beta chains below was sequenced from the same sample in a study of blood T cell repertoires in COVID-19. Method: immunoSEQ multiplex PCR; TCRdb's copy keeps in-frame clones and lacks some. The table includes more than 45,000 clones, 65% to 85% detected once. Material for sequencing was peripheral blood. Receptors originate from a man in his forties with acute or convalescent COVID-19.

This clone was detected a few times. The rearrangement links TRBV25-1 to TRBJ1-6, with D unresolved. This CDR3 has 14 residues. Trimming stripped 3 bases from V and 6 bases from J, with 9 bases between. The germline V gene has CDR1 MGHDK and CDR2 SYGVNS. DNA for the CDR3: TGTGCCAGCAGTGATCGGAGGCCTAATTCACCCCTCCACTTT. It encodes CASSDRRPNSPLHF. Filled out from reference TRBV25-1 and TRBJ1-6, the complete variable domain reads EADIYQTPRYLVIGTGKKITLECSQTMGHDKMYWYQQDPGMELHLIHYSYGVNSTEKGDLSSESTVSRIRTEHFPLTLESARPSHTSQYLCASSDRRPNSPLHFGNGTRLTVT.

This clone was counted between two and nine times. The chain uses TRBV3-1 (or the pseudogene TRBV3-2) and TRBJ1-4; a weak D match, TRBD1 (5 bases). Trimming shortened V by 4 bases and J by 5 bases, and 17 bases separated the two germline ends. The germline V gene has CDR1 LGHDT and CDR2 YNNKEL (reference sequence). This CDR3 has 16 residues. The CDR3 DNA reads as TGTGCCAGCAGCCTCGACTTCGGACGGGGGAATGAAAAACTGTTTTTT. As protein: CASSLDFGRGNEKLFF.

The rearrangement links TRBV18 to TRBJ1-3; D may be TRBD1 (5 bases). The CDR3 loop spans 17 amino acids. The V gene lost 5 bases and the J gene lost 0 bases, with 17 bases spanning the gap. Germline CDR1 and CDR2: KGHSH and LQKENI. The CDR3 region is CASSDDSPVFSGNTIYF. The CDR3 nucleotides are TGTGCCAGCTCAGACGACAGCCCCGTCTTCTCTGGAAACACCATATATTTT.

CDR3 sequence (DNA): TGTGCCAGCAGCTTGCAGTCGAGGGAGCCCCAGCATTTT. Protein sequence: CASSLQSREPQHF. The chain links TRBV5-5 to TRBJ1-5; D not resolved. CDR1 is SGHKS, CDR2 YYEKEE, per germline (reference sequence). The CDR3 loop spans 13 amino acids. Trimming removed 1 base from V and 8 bases from J, with 10 bases in between.

This chain links TRBV27 with TRBJ2-5; TRBD1 agrees at 8 bases. V was clipped by 4 bases and J by 2 bases; unmatched bases: 3. The CDR3 consists of 14 residues. CDR1 is MNHEY and CDR2 is SMNVEV in the germline V gene (reference sequence). The CDR3 nucleotides are TGTGCCAGCAGTTCCCGGACAGGGCAAGAGACCCAGTACTTC. Its translation: CASSSRTGQETQYF.

The rearrangement uses TRBV11-3 and TRBJ2-1, with TRBD1 matching over 11 bases. J gave up 8 bases and V 5 bases, and 20 bases lay outside the gene matches. Germline assignment: CDR1 SGHNT and CDR2 YENEEA. This CDR3 is 19 amino acids long. The CDR3 here is CASSKGTGGLRSGVDEQFF. The CDR3 bases are TGTGCCAGCAGCAAAGGGACAGGGGGACTCCGGAGTGGTGTTGATGAGCAGTTCTTC.

The chain has TRBV11-2 and TRBJ2-7, with 13 bases lining up with TRBD2. The CDR3 is 13 residues long. V dropped 5 bases and J dropped 7; count of bases not matched to a gene: 2. Germline V gene sequence: CDR1 SGHAT, CDR2 FQNNGV. The CDR3 DNA sequence: TGTGCCAGCAGCCAGGGACTAGCGGGGGAGCAGTACGTC. Translating it yields CASSQGLAGEQYV.

This chain uses TRBV14 with TRBJ2-2; 11 positions match TRBD2. The germline V gene has CDR1 SGHDN and CDR2 FVKESK. This CDR3 comprises 17 residues. J lost 3 bases, V lost 5 bases, and 8 bases had no gene match. The CDR3 here is CASSAPGLAGDTGELFF. The CDR3 DNA sequence: TGTGCCAGCAGCGCACCCGGACTAGCGGGCGACACCGGGGAGCTGTTTTTT.

The chain uses TRBV5-1 and TRBJ2-4; 7 bases agree with TRBD1. The CDR3 is 16 residues long. V gave up 0 bases and J gave up 2 bases; unmatched junction bases: 5. Germline V gives CDR1 SGHRS, CDR2 YFSETQ. This CDR3 reads CASSLGLTGSKNIQYF. The CDR3, as DNA: TGCGCCAGCAGCTTGGGATTGACAGGGTCCAAAAACATTCAGTACTTC.

V gene TRBV12-2 combines with J gene TRBJ1-6; the D call of TRBD1 is as the table states it, not checked on the DNA. TRBV12-2 is an annotated pseudogene. The length of the CDR3 is 17 residues. In DNA form, the CDR3 reads TGTGCAAGTCGCTCCGCCATCTACAGGGTCGATAATTCACCCCTCCACTTT. Translation: CASRSAIYRVDNSPLHF.

V and J are TRBV30 and TRBJ1-2; possibly TRBD1 for D (5 bases). Germline assignment: CDR1 GTSNPN and CDR2 SVGIG (reference sequence). V was pared by 1 base and J by 7 bases, with 10 bases between. This CDR3 contains 12 residues. CDR3 sequence: CAWSATVGGYTF. The CDR3 DNA reads TGTGCCTGGAGTGCGACAGTGGGTGGCTACACCTTC.

The chain uses TRBV9 and TRBJ2-5; D perhaps matches TRBD2 (6 bases). V was pared by 4 bases and J by 2 bases, with 15 bases between. The CDR3 loop spans 15 amino acids. Germline V gives CDR1 SGDLS, CDR2 YYNGEE. CDR3 sequence reads: CASSPGTQPQETQYF. CDR3 DNA: TGTGCCAGCAGCCCGGGGACTCAGCCGCAAGAGACCCAGTACTTC.